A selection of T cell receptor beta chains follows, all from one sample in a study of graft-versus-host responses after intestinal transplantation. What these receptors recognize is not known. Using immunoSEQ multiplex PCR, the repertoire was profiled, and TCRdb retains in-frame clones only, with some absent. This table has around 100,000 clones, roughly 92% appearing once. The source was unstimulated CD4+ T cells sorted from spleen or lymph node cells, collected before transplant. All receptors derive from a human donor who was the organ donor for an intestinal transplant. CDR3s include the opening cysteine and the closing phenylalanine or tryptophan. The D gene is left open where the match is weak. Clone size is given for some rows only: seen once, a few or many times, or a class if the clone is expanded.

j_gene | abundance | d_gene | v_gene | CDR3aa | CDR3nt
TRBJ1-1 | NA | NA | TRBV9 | CASSLEAHPRHANTEAFF | TGTGCCAGCAGCCTCGAGGCTCATCCTCGGCACGCGAACACTGAAGCTTTCTTT
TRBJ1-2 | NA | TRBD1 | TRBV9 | CASSPMTGKGSDYTF | TGTGCCAGCAGCCCGATGACAGGGAAAGGAAGTGACTACACCTTC
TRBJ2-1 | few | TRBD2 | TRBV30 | CAWTRGGSDNEQFF | TGTGCCTGGACCCGAGGCGGGAGCGACAATGAGCAGTTCTTC
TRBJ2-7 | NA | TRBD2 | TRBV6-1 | CASSERERTSGRALLYAQYF | TGTGCCAGCAGTGAAAGGGAACGGACTAGCGGGAGGGCCCTACTATACGCGCAGTACTTC
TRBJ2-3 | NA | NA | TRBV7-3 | CASSLRAGSTDTQYF | TGTGCCAGCAGCCTAAGGGCCGGAAGCACAGATACGCAGTATTTT
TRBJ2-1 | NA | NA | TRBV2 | CASSVRAYNEQFF | TGTGCCAGCAGTGTCAGGGCATACAATGAGCAGTTCTTC
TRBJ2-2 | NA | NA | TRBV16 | CASSPPNTGELFF | TGTGCCAGCAGCCCCCCGAACACCGGGGAGCTGTTTTTT
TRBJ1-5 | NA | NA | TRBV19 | CASSPRAGPLSNQPQHF | TGTGCCAGTAGTCCCCGGGCAGGACCCCTAAGCAATCAGCCCCAGCATTTT
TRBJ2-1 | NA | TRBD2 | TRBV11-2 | CASSLRLAQLGNEQFF | TGTGCCAGCAGCCTCCGACTAGCCCAATTGGGGAATGAGCAGTTCTTC
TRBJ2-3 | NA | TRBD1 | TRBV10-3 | CATLSGTVTDTQYF | TGTGCCACATTATCAGGGACAGTCACAGATACGCAGTATTTT
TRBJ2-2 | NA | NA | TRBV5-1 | CASRGRGTTNTGELFF | TGCGCCAGCAGAGGACGGGGTACTACGAACACCGGGGAGCTGTTTTTT
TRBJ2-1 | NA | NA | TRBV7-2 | CASSLSSSDPWNEQFF | TGTGCCAGCAGCTTATCGTCCTCCGACCCTTGGAATGAGCAGTTCTTC
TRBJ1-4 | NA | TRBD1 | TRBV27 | CASSPRTGFNEKLFF | TGTGCCAGCAGCCCTAGGACAGGGTTTAATGAAAAACTGTTTTTT
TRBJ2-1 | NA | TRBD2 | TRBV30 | CAWSVRSVAGGPDEQFF | TGTGCCTGGAGTGTACGGTCCGTGGCGGGAGGGCCGGATGAGCAGTTCTTC
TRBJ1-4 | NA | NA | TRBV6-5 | CASSYLQREKLFF | TGTGCCAGCAGTTACCTCCAGCGGGAAAAACTGTTTTTT
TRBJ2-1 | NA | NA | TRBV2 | CASRAGHSNEQFF | TGTGCCAGCAGAGCAGGGCATAGCAATGAGCAGTTCTTC
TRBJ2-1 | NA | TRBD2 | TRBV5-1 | CASSLASASGSNEQFF | TGCGCCAGCAGCTTGGCCTCGGCTAGCGGGAGCAATGAGCAGTTCTTC
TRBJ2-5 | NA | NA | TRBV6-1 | CASSRRIQETQYF | TGTGCCAGCAGCCGACGGATCCAAGAGACCCAGTACTTC
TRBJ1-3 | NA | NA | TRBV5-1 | CASSLGAGNTIYF | TGCGCCAGCAGCTTGGGGGCTGGAAACACCATATATTTT
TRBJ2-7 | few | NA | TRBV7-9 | CASSLAGAYEQYF | TGTGCCAGCAGCTTAGCAGGGGCCTACGAGCAGTACTTC
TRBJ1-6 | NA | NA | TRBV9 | CASSESGAGRESDNSPLHF | TGTGCCAGCAGCGAAAGTGGGGCAGGCCGTGAATCAGATAATTCACCCCTCCACTTT
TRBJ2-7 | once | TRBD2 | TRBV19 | CASSMAGTSGFYEQYF | TGTGCCAGTAGTATGGCCGGGACTAGCGGCTTTTACGAGCAGTACTTC
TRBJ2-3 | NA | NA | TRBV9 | CASSYRGRDDGTDTQYF | TGTGCCAGCAGCTATCGCGGCCGGGATGACGGCACAGATACGCAGTATTTT
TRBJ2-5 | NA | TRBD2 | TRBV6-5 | CASRGLAIETQYF | TGTGCCAGCAGAGGACTAGCCATAGAGACCCAGTACTTC
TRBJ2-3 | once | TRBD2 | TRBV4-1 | CASSQPTGTSLSSTDTQYF | TGCGCCAGCAGCCAACCAACCGGGACTAGCCTATCTAGCACAGATACGCAGTATTTT
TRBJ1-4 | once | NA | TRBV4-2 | CASSQDSQENEKLFF | TGTGCCAGCAGCCAAGATAGCCAGGAGAATGAAAAACTGTTTTTT
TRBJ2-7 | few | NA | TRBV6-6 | CASRGGDEQYF | TGTGCCAGCAGGGGAGGAGACGAGCAGTACTTC
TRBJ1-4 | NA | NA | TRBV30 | CAWSGTATNEKLFF | TGTGCCTGGAGTGGTACCGCAACTAATGAAAAACTGTTTTTT
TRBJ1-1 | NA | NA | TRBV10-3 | CAIRREGTEAFF | TGTGCCATCAGGAGGGAGGGCACTGAAGCTTTCTTT
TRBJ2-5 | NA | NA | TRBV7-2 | CATAALGLQETQYF | TGTGCTACAGCAGCCCTGGGCCTGCAAGAGACCCAGTACTTC
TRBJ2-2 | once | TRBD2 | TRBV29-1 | CSDTPGPQTSGSPGELFF | TGCAGCGATACCCCGGGACCGCAGACTAGCGGGAGCCCCGGGGAGCTGTTTTTT
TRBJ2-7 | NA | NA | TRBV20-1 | CSAQGVGEQYF | TGCAGTGCTCAGGGAGTTGGAGAGCAGTACTTC
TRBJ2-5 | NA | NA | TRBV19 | CASSIGRDKQYF | TGTGCCAGTAGTATCGGGCGGGATAAGCAGTACTTC
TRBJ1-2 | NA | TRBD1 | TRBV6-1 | CASSEALRWTGVGYTF | TGTGCCAGCAGTGAAGCGCTTCGGTGGACAGGGGTCGGCTACACCTTC
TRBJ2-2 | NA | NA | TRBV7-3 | CASSLTLFGELFF | TGTGCCAGCAGCTTAACGCTGTTCGGGGAGCTGTTTTTT
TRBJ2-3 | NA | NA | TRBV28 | CASSWDMADTQYF | TGTGCCAGCAGTTGGGACATGGCAGATACGCAGTATTTT
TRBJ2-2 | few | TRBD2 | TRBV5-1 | CASSLAAGANTGELFF | TGCGCCAGCAGCTTGGCCGCGGGAGCAAACACCGGGGAGCTGTTTTTT
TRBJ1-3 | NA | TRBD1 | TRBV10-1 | CASWTGVSGNTIYF | TGCGCCAGCTGGACAGGAGTCTCTGGAAACACCATATATTTT
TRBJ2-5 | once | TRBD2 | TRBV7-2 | CASSFTRLAGEETQYF | TGTGCCAGCAGCTTTACAAGACTAGCGGGGGAAGAGACCCAGTACTTC
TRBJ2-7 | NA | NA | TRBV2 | CASRGLTYEQYF | TGTGCCAGCAGGGGCCTCACCTACGAGCAGTACTTC
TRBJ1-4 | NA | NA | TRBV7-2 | CATSRAGEKLFF | TGTGCCACAAGTAGGGCGGGGGAAAAACTGTTTTTT
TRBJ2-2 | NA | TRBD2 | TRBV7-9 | CASSLASGSGSNTGELFF | TGTGCCAGCAGCTTAGCTTCCGGTAGCGGGTCGAACACCGGGGAGCTGTTTTTT
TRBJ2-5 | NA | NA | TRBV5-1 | CASSRTGFGETQYF | TGCGCCAGCAGCAGAACAGGGTTCGGCGAGACCCAGTACTTC
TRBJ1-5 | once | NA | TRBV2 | CASGNRAEAGPQHF | TGTGCCAGCGGAAACAGGGCAGAGGCGGGTCCCCAGCATTTT
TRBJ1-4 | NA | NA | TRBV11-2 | CASSPGLRVATNEKLFF | TGTGCCAGCAGCCCCGGACTGAGAGTTGCAACTAATGAAAAACTGTTTTTT
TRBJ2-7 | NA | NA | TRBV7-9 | CASSHQFSKRTLSSYEQYF | TGTGCCAGCAGCCACCAATTTTCGAAACGGACCCTTAGCTCCTACGAGCAGTACTTC
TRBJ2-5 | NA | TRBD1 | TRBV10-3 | CAIRATGYAETQYF | TGTGCCATCAGAGCGACAGGGTATGCGGAGACCCAGTACTTC
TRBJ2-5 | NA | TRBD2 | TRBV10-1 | CASRVASGTVGETQYF | TGCGCCAGCAGAGTCGCTAGCGGGACAGTTGGGGAGACCCAGTACTTC
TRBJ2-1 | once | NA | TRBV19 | CASAKRGWGSHEQFF | TGTGCCAGTGCCAAACGGGGGTGGGGAAGCCATGAGCAGTTCTTC
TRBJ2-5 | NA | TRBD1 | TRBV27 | CASSPGDSRQETQYF | TGTGCCAGCAGTCCCGGGGACAGTAGGCAAGAGACCCAGTACTTC